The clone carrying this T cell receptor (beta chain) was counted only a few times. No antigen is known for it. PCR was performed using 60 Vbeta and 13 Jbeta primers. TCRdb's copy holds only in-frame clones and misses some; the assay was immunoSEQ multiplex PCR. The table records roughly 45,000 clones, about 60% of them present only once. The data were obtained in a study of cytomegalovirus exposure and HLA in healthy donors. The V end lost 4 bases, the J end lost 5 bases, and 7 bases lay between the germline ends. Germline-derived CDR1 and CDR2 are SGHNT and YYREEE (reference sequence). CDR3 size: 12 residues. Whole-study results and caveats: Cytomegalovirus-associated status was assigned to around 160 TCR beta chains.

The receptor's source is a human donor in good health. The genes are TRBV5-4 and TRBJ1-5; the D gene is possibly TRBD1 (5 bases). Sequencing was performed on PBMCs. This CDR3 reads CASSAGYQPQHF. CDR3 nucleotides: TGTGCCAGCAGCGCAGGGTATCAGCCCCAGCATTTT. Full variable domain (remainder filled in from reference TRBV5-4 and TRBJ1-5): ETGVTQSPTHLIKTRGQQVTLRCSSQSGHNTVSWYQQALGQGPQFIFQYYREEENGRGNFPPRFSGLQFPNYSSELNVNALELDDSALYLCASSAGYQPQHFGDGTRLSIL.